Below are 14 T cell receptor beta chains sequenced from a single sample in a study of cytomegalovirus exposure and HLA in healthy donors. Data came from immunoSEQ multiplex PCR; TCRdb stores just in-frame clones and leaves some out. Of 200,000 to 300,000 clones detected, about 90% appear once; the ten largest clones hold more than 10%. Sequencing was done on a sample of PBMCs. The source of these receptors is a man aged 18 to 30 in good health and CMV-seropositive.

The chain's CDR3 is CASSESGNIQYF. In nucleotides, the CDR3 is TGCGCCAGCAGTGAGTCTGGTAACATTCAGTACTTC. The chain has TRBV10-2 and TRBJ2-4; D is unclear. From germline, CDR1 is WSHSY and CDR2 SAAADI. The CDR3 totals 12 residues. The V and J ends lost 0 bases and 7 bases respectively, with 4 bases between them.

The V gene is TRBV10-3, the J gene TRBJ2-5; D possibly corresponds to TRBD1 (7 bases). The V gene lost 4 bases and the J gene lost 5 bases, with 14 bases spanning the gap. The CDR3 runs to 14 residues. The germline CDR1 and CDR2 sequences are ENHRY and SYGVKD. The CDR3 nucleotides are TGTGCCATCAGTGTTAACAGGGGAGGCGAGACCCAGTACTTC. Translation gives CAISVNRGGETQYF.

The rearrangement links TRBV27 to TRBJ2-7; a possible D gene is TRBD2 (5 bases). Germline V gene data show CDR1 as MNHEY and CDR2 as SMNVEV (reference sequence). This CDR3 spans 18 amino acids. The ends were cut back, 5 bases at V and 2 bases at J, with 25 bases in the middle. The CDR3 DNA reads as TGTGCCAGCAGTCTGACCGGTGAGGGTAGCGCGTTACCCTACGAGCAGTACTTC. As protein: CASSLTGEGSALPYEQYF.

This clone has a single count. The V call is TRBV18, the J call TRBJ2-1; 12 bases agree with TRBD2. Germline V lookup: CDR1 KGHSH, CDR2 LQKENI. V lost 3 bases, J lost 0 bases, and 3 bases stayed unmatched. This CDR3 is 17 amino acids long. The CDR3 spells CASSPRTSGTSYNEQFF. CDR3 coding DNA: TGTGCCAGCTCACCGAGGACTAGCGGGACCTCCTACAATGAGCAGTTCTTC. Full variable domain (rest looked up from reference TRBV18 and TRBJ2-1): NAGVMQNPRHLVRRRGQEARLRCSPMKGHSHVYWYRQLPEEGLKFMVYLQKENIIDESGMPKERFSAEFPKEGPSILRIQQVVRGDSAAYFCASSPRTSGTSYNEQFFGPGTRLTVL.

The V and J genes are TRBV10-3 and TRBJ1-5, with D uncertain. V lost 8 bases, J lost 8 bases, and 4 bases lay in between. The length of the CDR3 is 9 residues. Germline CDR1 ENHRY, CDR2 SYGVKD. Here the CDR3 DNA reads TGTGCCATCGAAAAGCCCCAGCATTTT. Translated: CAIEKPQHF.

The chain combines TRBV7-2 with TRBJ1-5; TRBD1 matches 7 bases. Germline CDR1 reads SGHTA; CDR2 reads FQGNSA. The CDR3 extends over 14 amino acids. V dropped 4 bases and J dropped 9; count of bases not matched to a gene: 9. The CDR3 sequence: CASSSGQARWPQHF. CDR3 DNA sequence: TGTGCCAGCAGCTCCGGACAGGCCCGGTGGCCCCAGCATTTT.

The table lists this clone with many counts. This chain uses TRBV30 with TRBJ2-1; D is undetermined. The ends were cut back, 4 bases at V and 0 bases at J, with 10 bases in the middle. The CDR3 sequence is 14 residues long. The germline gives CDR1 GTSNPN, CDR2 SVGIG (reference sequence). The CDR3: CAWTMRLSYNEQFF. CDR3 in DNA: TGTGCCTGGACGATGAGGCTCTCCTACAATGAGCAGTTCTTC. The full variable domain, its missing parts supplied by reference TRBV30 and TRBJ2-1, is SQTIHQWPATLVQPVGSPLSLECTVEGTSNPNLYWYRQAAGRGLQLLFYSVGIGQISSEVPQNLSASRPQDRQFILSSKKLLLSDSGFYLCAWTMRLSYNEQFFGPGTRLTVL.

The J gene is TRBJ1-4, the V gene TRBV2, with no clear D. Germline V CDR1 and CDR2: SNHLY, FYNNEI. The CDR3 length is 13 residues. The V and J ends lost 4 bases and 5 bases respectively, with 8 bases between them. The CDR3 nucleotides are TGTGCCAGCAGTGCCCCAGAGAATGAAAAACTGTTTTTT. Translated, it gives CASSAPENEKLFF.

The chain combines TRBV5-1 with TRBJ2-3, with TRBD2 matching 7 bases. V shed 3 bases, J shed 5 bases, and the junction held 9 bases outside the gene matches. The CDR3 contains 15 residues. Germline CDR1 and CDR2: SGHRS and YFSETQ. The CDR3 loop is CASSSGLVIGDTQYF. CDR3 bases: TGCGCCAGCAGCTCTGGACTAGTTATAGGAGATACGCAGTATTTT. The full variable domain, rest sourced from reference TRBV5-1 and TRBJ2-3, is KAGVTQTPRYLIKTRGQQVTLSCSPISGHRSVSWYQQTPGQGLQFLFEYFSETQRNKGNFPGRFSGRQFSNSRSEMNVSTLELGDSALYLCASSSGLVIGDTQYFGPGTRLTVL.

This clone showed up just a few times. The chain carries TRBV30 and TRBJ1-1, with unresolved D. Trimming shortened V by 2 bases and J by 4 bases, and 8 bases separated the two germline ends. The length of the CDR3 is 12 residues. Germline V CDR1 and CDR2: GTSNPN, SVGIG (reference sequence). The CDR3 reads CAWSPYVTEAFF. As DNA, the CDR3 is TGTGCCTGGAGTCCGTATGTCACTGAAGCTTTCTTT.

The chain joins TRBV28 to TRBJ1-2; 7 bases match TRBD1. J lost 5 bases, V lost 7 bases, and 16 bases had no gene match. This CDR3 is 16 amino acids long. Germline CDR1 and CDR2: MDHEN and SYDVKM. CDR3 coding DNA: TGTGCCAGCAATAAGGCTGCCAGGGGGAGAGGTTATGGCTACACCTTC. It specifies CASNKAARGRGYGYTF.

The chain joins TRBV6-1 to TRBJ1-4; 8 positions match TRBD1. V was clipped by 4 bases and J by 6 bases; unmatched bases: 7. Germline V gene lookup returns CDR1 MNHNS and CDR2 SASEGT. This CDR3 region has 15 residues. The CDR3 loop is CASSAPRGLDEKLFF. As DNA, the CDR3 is TGTGCCAGCAGTGCTCCCAGGGGGCTGGATGAAAAACTGTTTTTT.

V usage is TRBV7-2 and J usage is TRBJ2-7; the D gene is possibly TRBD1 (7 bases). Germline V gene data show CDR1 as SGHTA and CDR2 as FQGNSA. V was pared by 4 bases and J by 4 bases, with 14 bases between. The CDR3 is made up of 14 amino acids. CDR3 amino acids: CASSSSGGKYEQYF. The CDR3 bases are TGTGCCAGCAGCTCTTCAGGGGGGAAGTACGAGCAGTACTTC.

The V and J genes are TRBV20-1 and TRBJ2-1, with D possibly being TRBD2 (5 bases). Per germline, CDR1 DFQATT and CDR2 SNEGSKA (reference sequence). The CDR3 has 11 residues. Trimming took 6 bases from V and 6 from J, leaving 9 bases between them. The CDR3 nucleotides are TGCAGTGCGTACGAGGGCAATGAGCAGTTCTTC. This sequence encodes CSAYEGNEQFF.